This entry lists 5 T cell receptor beta chains sequenced from one sample in a study of T cell responses to AZD1222 COVID-19 vaccine. Method: immunoSEQ multiplex PCR; TCRdb's copy keeps in-frame clones and lacks some. Of some 140,000 clones listed, 92% are singletons. The input for sequencing was peripheral blood, taken on day 0 of AZD1222 vaccination. Receptor source: an adult in good health.

This chain connects TRBV7-7 to TRBJ2-7; no reliable D call. CDR3 length: 15 residues. V was trimmed by 2 bases and J by 3 bases, leaving 14 bases between them. Germline assignment: CDR1 SSHAT and CDR2 FNYEAQ (reference sequence). CDR3 nucleotides: TGTGCCAGCAGCTTAACGCCAGGTCTCCACTACGAGCAGTACTTC. Its translation is CASSLTPGLHYEQYF.

DNA of the CDR3: TGTGCCAGCAGTTACAGGGGGCTTGTTAGCACTGAAGCTTTCTTT. This encodes CASSYRGLVSTEAFF. The chain joins TRBV7-2 to TRBJ1-1, with TRBD1 matching over 9 bases. This CDR3 region has 15 residues. V was clipped by 6 bases and J by 4 bases; unmatched bases: 9. CDR1 is SGHTA, CDR2 FQGNSA, per germline.

J is TRBJ2-2 and V is TRBV9; D gene ambiguous. Trimming pared 4 bases from V and 2 bases from J, leaving 12 bases between. Germline V gene data show CDR1 as SGDLS and CDR2 as YYNGEE. The CDR3 is 15 residues long. Here the CDR3 reads CASSPGNSNTGELFF. DNA for the CDR3: TGTGCCAGCAGCCCTGGGAACAGCAACACCGGGGAGCTGTTTTTT.

The genes are TRBV18 and TRBJ2-6; D possibly corresponds to TRBD1 (6 bases). The ends were cut back, 3 bases at V and 1 base at J, with 7 bases in the middle. Germline CDR1 KGHSH, CDR2 LQKENI. The CDR3 length is 15 residues. The CDR3 region is CASSPTGSGANVLTF. DNA for the CDR3: TGTGCCAGCTCACCCACAGGGTCTGGGGCCAACGTCCTGACTTTC.

Sample share makes this clone medium-sized (0.01 to 0.1%). Distinct nucleotide sequences in the sample also encode this CDR3. V usage is TRBV18 and J usage is TRBJ1-1; D is undetermined. The CDR3 spans 13 residues. V lost 2 bases to trimming and J lost 0 bases, with 4 bases between them. Germline CDR1 is KGHSH and CDR2 is LQKENI. CDR3 amino acids: CASSPTMNTEAFF. CDR3 in DNA: TGTGCCAGCTCACCAACGATGAACACTGAAGCTTTCTTT. Full variable domain (missing parts from reference TRBV18 and TRBJ1-1): NAGVMQNPRHLVRRRGQEARLRCSPMKGHSHVYWYRQLPEEGLKFMVYLQKENIIDESGMPKERFSAEFPKEGPSILRIQQVVRGDSAAYFCASSPTMNTEAFFGQGTRLTVV.